Sequencing of this TCR beta chain was carried out in a study of cytomegalovirus exposure and HLA in healthy donors listed by TCRdb under 2017. Describing the broader study: According to an earlier analysis of 587 of the donors, about 179 million T cells yielded roughly 110 million unique TCR beta sequences and around 280 Gb of sequence data. Roughly 320 gigabases of sequencing data and approximately 91 million unique TCR sequences made up an early release that covered fewer than 650 HLA-typed donors. The genetic ancestry cluster associated with self-reported Caucasian donors included about 84% of the 398 genotyped donors. The study aimed to test whether cataloging public T cell receptors could reveal signatures of past pathogen exposure. The T cell repertoires of 666 subjects were profiled by immunosequencing and related to cytomegalovirus serostatus. A separate validation cohort of more than 100 different subjects was used in addition to the 666-subject first cohort. The study combined high-throughput TCR immunosequencing, statistical association of individual TCRs with disease status, and machine learning to predict cytomegalovirus infection status. To study patterns of TCR occurrence, a later analysis re-analyzed previously published TCR beta repertoires from 700 or so donors and added high-resolution HLA genotyping. Rather than drawing on any new phenotypic data, the later analysis identified candidate immune exposures from TCR beta sequences and the way those sequences occurred across donors. To decide whether each TCR beta V gene segment behaved as functional or pseudogenic, an earlier analysis of fewer than 750 of the donors relied on high-throughput TCR beta sequencing. Donor age, sex, ethnicity and CMV serostatus were collected together with the repertoire data. A later genetic analysis used genome-wide SNP genotypes for about 65% of the roughly 700 donors, treating that subset as a discovery cohort. All discovery cohort repertoires had been generated on a single sequencing platform. Both class I and class II loci were covered by HLA typing, at four-digit resolution. The number of typed donors differed by locus: about 629-630 for A, B, C, DRB1 and DQB1; about 520 for DQA1; some 610 for DPA1; and roughly 490 for DPB1. Roughly 5 DR-DQ haplotypes were handled as single units for association and clustering, since linkage in the cohort was strong. Among roughly 400 genotyped donors of the cohort, an average of about 240,000 unique TCR beta nucleotide sequences was sequenced per donor, of which about 20% were non-productive. What the work shows at the level of the full study, not this receptor alone: The classifier was reported to diagnose cytomegalovirus status with high specificity and sensitivity in both the original cohort and the validation cohort. Sequencing depth was assumed to be roughly uniform across donors in the presence/absence analyses, though that assumption may not hold. Strong co-occurrence of HLA alleles, especially DR and DQ, made assigning TCR associations to individual alleles difficult. In the study, some 160 TCR beta chains were listed as associated with cytomegalovirus. This cohort had only TCR beta chains sequenced, and the lack of alpha or paired-chain data limited which features could be detected. V-gene and J-gene trimming of TCR beta chains was associated with a missense DCLRE1C variant in a later genetic analysis, and the association was replicated in an independent cohort. Compared with equally common non-associated chains, HLA-associated TCR beta chains in a later analysis were more clonally expanded and had lower generation probabilities. In vitro tests confirmed that a few of the cytomegalovirus-associated TCR beta chains recognize cytomegalovirus antigens. Linkage disequilibrium might explain the correlated functional status among segregating V segments, but an unknown experimental factor could not be ruled out. According to the authors, the approach could potentially be generalized to other disease states and immunological phenotypes. A later analysis found that TCR association rates varied across HLA loci, with DRB1 alleles showing the most associated TCRs and HLA-C alleles the fewest. A cluster of highly shared sequence variants was judged likely to be a technical artifact of the sequencing pipeline. CMV serostatus was the only immune exposure information available for the cohort. According to a later genetic analysis, donors in an Asian-associated ancestry cluster had fewer N-insertions in productive TCRs than the approximately 700-donor mean. A further reported finding was that TCR beta sequences accurately predicted the HLA-A and HLA-B alleles for most subjects in the first cohort. Across donors, most TCR sequences were observed very rarely, whereas some public TCRs were present in many individuals. A later analysis associated 15,000 to 20,000 TCR beta sequences with specific HLA alleles at a false discovery rate of 0.05. Because counts were too low, about 15 rarely observed V segments, including chromosome 9 orphons, were left out of the earlier analysis of some 640 of the donors. The 87-base-pair reads could not distinguish some IMGT-functional V segments, including TRBV6-2 and TRBV6-3, so those segments were excluded. Several of the top co-occurrence clusters appeared to be linked to parvovirus B19, influenza, CMV and Epstein-Barr virus, according to a later analysis. Because some donors lacked HLA typing at each locus, the association tests relied only on the typed subset. Most CMV-associated TCR beta chains appeared to be HLA-restricted in a later analysis, and the HLA associations seemed to be driven largely by CMV exposure. In an earlier analysis of 450 to 750 of the donors, most TCR beta V segments appeared in productive rearrangements about 87% or about 30% of the time, broadly matching IMGT annotations.

Comments on this clone: The antigen it binds to is not known. No much larger clonotype is one base removed from it; base qualities were not supplied.

Library preparation used the immunoSEQ multiplex PCR assay. For the multiplex PCR, a mixture combining 60 forward primers for TCR Vbeta segments and 13 reverse primers for TCR Jbeta segments was used. Amplification of the CDR3 region of rearranged TCR beta genes was performed with a multiplex PCR assay on genomic DNA. The amplified TCR beta libraries were sequenced on the Illumina HiSeq System as 87-base-pair reads. The paper's processing steps were these. A later analysis counted around 72 million unique TCR beta chains across the 650 to 800 repertoires, and some 11 million of these chains were shared by at least two donors. A nearest-neighbor algorithm error-corrected the raw reads and collapsed the reads into unique sequences, merging closely related sequences to remove PCR and sequencing errors. V, D and J gene segments were assigned by aligning CDR3 sequences to IMGT reference sequences. Each retained sequence needed at least a six-nucleotide match to both a V gene segment and a J gene segment. A rearrangement counted as productive if the CDR3 had no stop codons and remained in frame with V and J, and every other rearrangement counted as non-productive. Following IMGT convention, CDR3 was defined as the stretch from the second conserved V-encoded cysteine up to the conserved J-encoded phenylalanine. Sequences without an unambiguous match to a single V gene segment were excluded from the earlier analysis of several hundred of the donors. In an earlier analysis of some 590 of the donors, a V segment was called functional when productive rearrangements were above 56.7%, and segregating when the standard deviation between donors exceeded 5%. A statistical classification framework was built for diagnosing cytomegalovirus status from the catalog of TCR beta chain sequences. In a later analysis, V and J genes were assigned by comparing TCR nucleotide sequences against IMGT/GENE-DB human TR gene sequences. Using the TCRdist pipeline, a later analysis assigned CDR3 sequences along with most-parsimonious VDJ recombination scenarios. In a later analysis, each TCR beta chain was defined by its CDR3 amino acid sequence together with its V-gene family, and reads without a unique V-gene family were excluded. As a way to deal with suspected cross-contamination and a sequencing artifact, a later analysis dropped roughly 620 nucleotide sequences that were highly shared and had low generation probability. For each public chain, a later analysis derived a clonal expansion index from normalized ranks of inferred template counts within each repertoire. In a later analysis, generation probabilities were computed with a VDJ recombination model fitted to out-of-frame rearrangements, and the resulting probabilities were checked against IGoR. Hypergeometric tests were used in a later analysis to score TCR-TCR, TCR-HLA and TCR-CMV co-occurrence, with a repertoire-size bias correction applied to the TCR pairs. A later analysis estimated false discovery rates by permuting HLA or CMV assignments 20 times. A later analysis grouped co-occurring TCRs with DBSCAN, adding TCRdist sequence similarity when clustering within HLA-allele-positive subsets. For co-occurrence clustering, repertoires with fewer than 30,000 or more than 120,000 public chains were excluded, along with about five repertoires with anomalous nucleotide sharing. TCRdb limited this immuneACCESS table to in-frame rearrangements with V and J called. A share of clones is missing; checked studies link under half to unresolved V genes, and the rest is unexplained. D and trimming were read from the DNA, whereas the V and J calls and clone size are those reported in that table. The sample table records about 93,000 clones; roughly 73% of these occur just once. The leading ten clones occupy about 2% of the sample.

Reading from cysteine to phenylalanine, the CDR3 counts 12 amino acids. Left in the record is the CDR3 DNA by itself, 36 bases read in frame from the first base. The CDR1 and CDR2 encoded by the germline V gene (reference sequence) are GTSNPN and SVGIG. V is clipped by 5 bases and J by 1 base, and the sequence between their germline boundaries is 8 bases long. The cohort comprised around 700 healthy bone marrow donors. All cohort members were sampled while nominally healthy, although unrecorded immune exposures were likely present. The donor was CMV seronegative and belonged to the group of 352 seronegative cohort members. Every donor gave a peripheral blood sample, and the peripheral blood mononuclear cells from that sample were used for TCR beta sequencing. The Qiagen DNeasy Blood Extraction Kit was used to extract genomic DNA from the blood cell samples.

The source is a boy younger than 18 in good health and CMV-seronegative. What was sequenced was PBMCs. The V and J genes are TRBV30 and TRBJ1-1; TRBD1 is possibly the D segment (5 matching bases). CDR3 sequence: CAWAGRNTEAFF. DNA sequence: TGTGCCTGGGCAGGGCGGAACACTGAAGCTTTCTTT.